The sequence of this T cell receptor (beta chain) was determined in a study of blood T cells in healthy people across ages. Looked up from germline, CDR1 is LGHDT and CDR2 is YNNKEL (reference sequence). Trimming took 2 bases from V and 4 from J, leaving 4 bases between them. This CDR3 has 12 residues. The sample holds a few counts of this clonotype. This may arise from a read error, as a much more abundant clone is one base away. Primers used in a second PCR of roughly 7 to 12 cycles were a sample-barcoded 5' primer and a J-beta primer mix. TCRdb re-called the 5' RACE reads through MiXCR, storing one row per CDR3 protein. Altogether about 1 million distinct CDR3 sequences are present, under 55% being singletons, with the ten largest covering about 20%.

This receptor was obtained from a woman aged 60-75 years in good health. The sequenced sample consisted of blood. The V gene is TRBV3-1, the J gene TRBJ2-3; D not resolved. CDR3 sequence: CASSQPADTQYF. The CDR3, as DNA: TGTGCCAGCAGCCAACCGGCAGATACGCAGTATTTT.